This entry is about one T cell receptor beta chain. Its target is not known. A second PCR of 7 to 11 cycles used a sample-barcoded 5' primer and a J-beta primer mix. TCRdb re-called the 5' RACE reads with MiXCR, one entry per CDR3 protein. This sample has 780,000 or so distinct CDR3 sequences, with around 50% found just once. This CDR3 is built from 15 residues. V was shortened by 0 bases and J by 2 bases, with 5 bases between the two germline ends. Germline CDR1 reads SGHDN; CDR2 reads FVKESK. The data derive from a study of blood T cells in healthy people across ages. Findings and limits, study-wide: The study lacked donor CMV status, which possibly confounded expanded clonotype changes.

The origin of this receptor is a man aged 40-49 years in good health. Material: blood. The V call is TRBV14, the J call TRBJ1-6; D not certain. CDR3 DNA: TGTGCCAGCAGCCAAGACAGGACCTATAATTCACCCCTCCACTTT. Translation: CASSQDRTYNSPLHF.